Listed below are T cell receptor beta chains from one sample, sequenced in a study of blood T cell repertoires in COVID-19. Clones were sequenced by immunoSEQ multiplex PCR, and TCRdb holds only the in-frame ones, with some missing. Among about 63,000 clones, just over 85% were seen once, and the ten largest hold approximately 4.7%. Sequencing was done on a sample of peripheral blood. The source is a human donor in a cohort sampled during active COVID-19. Both conserved end residues are trimmed from each CDR3.

>TRBV19|TRBJ1-5
ASSTGQAPAPNQPQH
>TRBV7-9|TRBJ2-1
ASGGHNEQF
>TRBV7-2|TRBJ1-1
ASSLALRGTEAF
>TRBV6-2/TRBV6-3|TRBJ1-5
ASSTRTGKNQPQH
>TRBV7-9|TRBJ2-7
ASNNRDRVNEQY
>TRBV28|TRBJ2-2
ASGDGGSTGELF
>TRBV18|TRBJ2-7
ASSPQGQTSYEQY
>TRBV29-1|TRBJ2-5
STAGQGQTQY
>TRBV29-1|TRBJ2-3
SVEGGTSGRLGTDTQY
>TRBV7-2|TRBJ1-6
ASSLQGGGDNTLH
>TRBV2|TRBJ1-2
ASSDDRGYGYT
>TRBV2|TRBJ2-1
ASRYVGAPGNEQF
>TRBV28|TRBJ2-2
ASSLNTGELF
>TRBV18|TRBJ2-3
ASSPGGPDTQY
>TRBV27|TRBJ2-6
ASSGYREQSGANVLT
>TRBV28|TRBJ2-7
ASSLTSGLGFREQY
>TRBV9|TRBJ2-1
ASSAAAENYNEQF
>TRBV6-4|TRBJ1-3
ASSPTHSSGNTIY
>TRBV19|TRBJ2-5
ASSNGARGVETQY
>TRBV19|TRBJ1-5
ASCLGAGNQPQH
>TRBV27|TRBJ1-3
ASSRREGGRNTIY
>TRBV6-5|TRBJ2-7
ASSYDRGRYEQY
>TRBV3-1/TRBV3-2|TRBJ2-7
ASSPWASSYEQY
>TRBV27|TRBJ2-2
ASSFRQRGGELF
>TRBV7-2|TRBJ1-4
ASSLAWGGRELF
>TRBV2|TRBJ1-5
ASSQAIQPQH
>TRBV18|TRBJ1-4
ASSPDREKLF
>TRBV5-8|TRBJ1-4
ASSLAGRGNEKLF
>TRBV2|TRBJ1-2
ASSDPNRFYGYT
>TRBV19|TRBJ2-4
ASSIGAGQGNIQY
>TRBV11-3|TRBJ1-1
ASSPGQGQTEAF
>TRBV5-1|TRBJ2-7
ASSPFGGSSYEQY
>TRBV30|TRBJ2-3
ARGQGTDTQY
>TRBV7-2|TRBJ2-5
ASSPSRVGRETQY
>TRBV9|TRBJ1-1
ASSVSPSGWVLAEAF
>TRBV7-9|TRBJ2-5
ASSADRGGRETQY
>TRBV5-1|TRBJ1-6
ASSFQVGSPLH
>TRBV11-2|TRBJ2-7
ASSSSGGPYEQY
>TRBV9|TRBJ1-2
ASSSRDGESYT
>TRBV4-1|TRBJ1-3
ASSQLGVAGNTIY
>TRBV7-2|TRBJ2-5
ASSIGIRETQY
>TRBV11-2|TRBJ1-3
ASSLWTGTSGNTIY
>TRBV19|TRBJ2-3
ASNILALTDTQY
>TRBV12-3/TRBV12-4|TRBJ1-5
ASNTGEHQPQH
>TRBV19|TRBJ1-4
ASSKRQSSTTNEKLF
>TRBV7-2|TRBJ2-2
ASSFYYAATGELF
>TRBV28|TRBJ1-5
ASSFLTGGGQPQH
>TRBV7-6|TRBJ2-1
ASSFMSGTLSYNEQF